These 10 T cell receptor beta chains were all obtained from the same sample, sequenced in a study of early T cells in non-severe SARS-CoV-2 infection. TCRdb re-called the 5' RACE reads with MiXCR, one entry per CDR3 protein. This table holds tens of thousands of distinct CDR3 sequences, around an eighth found once. Sequenced material: whole blood. The receptors derive from an adult who was a healthcare worker with PCR-confirmed SARS-CoV-2 infection or an uninfected control (not recorded which).

In this sample, this clonotype turned up a few times. This chain uses TRBV4-1 with TRBJ2-7; 9 bases are shared with TRBD1. Germline V gene data show CDR1 as MGHRA and CDR2 as YSYEKL. The ends lost 1 base at V and 5 bases at J; junction bases unmatched: 3. The CDR3 extends over 14 amino acids. Here the CDR3 DNA reads TGCGCCAGCAGCCAAGGGACAGGGGCAGACGAGCAGTACTTC. Amino acids: CASSQGTGADEQYF.

The chain carries TRBV6-5 and TRBJ2-7; D possibly corresponds to TRBD1 (5 bases). The CDR3 runs to 15 residues. V shed 0 bases and J shed 2 bases, with 11 bases lying between them. The germline V gene encodes CDR1 MNHEY and CDR2 SVGAGI. In nucleotides, the CDR3 is TGTGCCAGCAGTTACTCGGACACCTCGGCCTACGAGCAGTACTTC. Translating it yields CASSYSDTSAYEQYF.

This clonotype has at least ten counts. The chain links TRBV11-3 to TRBJ2-3, with 9 bases lining up with TRBD2. The CDR3 totals 12 residues. The germline V gene encodes CDR1 SGHNT and CDR2 YENEEA. The junction had 3 bases not matched to a gene; V was cut back by 5 bases and J by 9 bases. The CDR3 DNA is TGTGCCAGCAGCGTGACTAGCGGAACGCAGTATTTT. As protein: CASSVTSGTQYF.

In its sample, this clonotype was seen a few times. V and J are TRBV4-1 and TRBJ2-3; 12 bases agree with TRBD2. V was clipped by 3 bases and J by 14 bases; unmatched bases: 9. CDR3 length equals 14 residues. Germline V CDR1 and CDR2: MGHRA, YSYEKL. This CDR3 reads CASSHILAGGPRYF. CDR3 bases: TGCGCCAGCAGCCATATCCTAGCGGGAGGGCCGAGGTATTTT.

This clonotype showed up just a few times. V gene TRBV27 combines with J gene TRBJ1-1; D unclear. This CDR3 is 13 amino acids long. Trimming left V 2 bases short and J 1 base short, with 5 bases between. CDR1 is MNHEY, CDR2 SMNVEV, per germline (reference sequence). The DNA for the CDR3 is TGTGCCAGCAGTTTAACTAGGAACACTGAAGCTTTCTTT. The encoded protein is CASSLTRNTEAFF.

This clonotype was picked up many times. The chain combines TRBV18 with TRBJ2-2; TRBD2 aligns across 11 bases. The CDR3 has 16 amino acids. J was trimmed by 1 base and V by 4 bases; bases with no gene match: 2. The germline V gene encodes CDR1 KGHSH and CDR2 LQKENI. The CDR3: CASSLGTSGNTGELFF. CDR3 sequence (DNA): TGTGCCAGCTCACTTGGGACTAGCGGGAACACCGGGGAGCTGTTTTTT.

This clonotype was recorded a few times. The chain employs TRBV20-1 and TRBJ2-1, with D perhaps matching TRBD1 (6 bases). Germline values: CDR1 DFQATT, CDR2 SNEGSKA (reference sequence). The germline V and J ends were trimmed by 2 bases and 0 bases, with 11 bases remaining between them. The CDR3 is 15 residues long. The DNA for the CDR3 is TGCAGTGCTAGACCTACAGGGAGCTCCTACAATGAGCAGTTCTTC. As protein: CSARPTGSSYNEQFF.

This chain uses TRBV29-1 with TRBJ2-5; D unclear. Germline CDR1 reads SQVTM; CDR2 reads ANQGSEA. V was trimmed by 2 bases and J by 0 bases, leaving 7 bases between them. This CDR3 has 13 residues. The CDR3 loop is CSVESPYQETQYF. In DNA, the CDR3 is TGCAGCGTTGAAAGCCCGTACCAAGAGACCCAGTACTTC.

This clonotype has at least ten counts. The chain is built from TRBV7-6 and TRBJ2-2; D gene uncertain. This CDR3 region has 13 residues. Per the germline V gene, CDR1 is SGHVS and CDR2 is FNYEAQ. The V and J ends lost 1 base and 1 base respectively, with 1 base between them. The CDR3 spells CASSLGNTGELFF. CDR3 sequence (DNA): TGTGCCAGCAGCTTAGGGAACACCGGGGAGCTGTTTTTT.

This clonotype was recorded many times. The chain has TRBV12-3 or TRBV12-4 and TRBJ1-3; D gene unclear. The ends were cut back, 6 bases at V and 0 bases at J, with 6 bases in the middle. The CDR3 totals 13 residues. This CDR3 reads CASRPTSGNTIYF. CDR3 DNA sequence: TGTGCCAGCAGGCCGACCTCTGGAAACACCATATATTTT.